One and the same sample provided the 24 T cell receptor beta chains below, sequenced in a study of shared clonotypes between healthy human individuals. Some clones are missing from TCRdb's copy, which holds only in-frame ones; the method was immunoSEQ multiplex PCR. Of about 870,000 clones listed, 85% to 95% were seen once; the top ten hold 20% to 30%. CD8 cells classed as naive were CD45RO-negative and positively selected for CCR7, excluding terminally differentiated effector memory CD45RA+ cells. Input material: naive CD8+ T cells sorted from blood. These receptors were collected from a man aged 30 to 45 in good health.

V and J are TRBV15 and TRBJ1-2; a weak D match, TRBD1 (6 bases). Looked up from germline, CDR1 is LNHNV and CDR2 is YYDKDF (reference sequence). V was shortened by 7 bases and J by 1 base, with 19 bases between the two germline ends. The CDR3 sequence is 16 residues long. The CDR3 region has the DNA TGTGCCACCACCTCACAGGGTGGGGCAATTAACTATGGCTACACCTTC. Amino acid sequence: CATTSQGGAINYGYTF.

The chain links TRBV28 to TRBJ1-4; D is ambiguous. The V and J ends lost 1 base and 4 bases respectively, with 10 bases between them. From germline, CDR1 is MDHEN and CDR2 SYDVKM. This CDR3 is 15 amino acids long. CDR3 DNA sequence: TGTGCCAGCAGTTTATTCTCAGAGTATAATGAAAAACTGTTTTTT. Its protein product is CASSLFSEYNEKLFF.

The rearrangement links TRBV5-1 to TRBJ2-5; TRBD2 might be the D (6 bases). The germline V gene encodes CDR1 SGHRS and CDR2 YFSETQ. The CDR3 consists of 16 residues. Deletions cut 0 bases from V and 0 bases from J, with 12 bases between. The CDR3 sequence: CASSLEGGPNQETQYF. CDR3 bases: TGCGCCAGCAGCTTGGAAGGAGGGCCTAACCAAGAGACCCAGTACTTC.

V is TRBV7-9 and J is TRBJ2-7; TRBD2 agrees at 7 bases. V gave up 2 bases and J gave up 6 bases; unmatched junction bases: 7. CDR1 and CDR2 from the germline V gene are SEHNR and FQNEAQ (reference sequence). The CDR3 sequence is 14 residues long. The CDR3 DNA follows: TGTGCCAGCAGCTTAATGGGGGTAGCGGGCGAGCAGTACTTC. This encodes CASSLMGVAGEQYF.

The chain uses TRBV15 and TRBJ1-1; TRBD1 might be the D (5 bases). Per the germline V gene, CDR1 is LNHNV and CDR2 is YYDKDF (reference sequence). This CDR3 comprises 15 residues. The ends were cut back, 3 bases at V and 3 bases at J, with 14 bases in the middle. This CDR3 reads CATSREGPGDTEAFF. The CDR3 DNA reads TGTGCCACCAGCAGGGAGGGTCCGGGGGACACTGAAGCTTTCTTT.

This chain links TRBV9 with TRBJ2-3; either TRBD1 or TRBD2 may fit D (5 bases each). This CDR3 contains 16 residues. The V gene's germline CDR1 is SGDLS and CDR2 YYNGEE. Trimming cost V 0 bases and J 6 bases, with 17 bases left between them. The CDR3 spells CASSVAGTLFTDTQYF. The CDR3 DNA reads as TGTGCCAGCAGCGTAGCGGGGACCCTATTTACCGATACGCAGTATTTT.

This clone was recorded only once. V usage is TRBV29-1 and J usage is TRBJ2-7; D not resolved. V dropped 5 bases and J dropped 0 bases, with 11 bases sitting between them. This CDR3 spans 13 amino acids. CDR1 is SQVTM, CDR2 ANQGSEA, per germline. CDR3 nucleotide sequence: TGCAGCGTTCAGGAGACGGACTCCTACGAGCAGTACTTC. Its protein is CSVQETDSYEQYF.

This chain joins TRBV28 and TRBJ2-5; the D call may be TRBD1 or TRBD2 (5 bases each). V gave up 6 bases and J gave up 0 bases, with 14 bases separating them. The CDR3 is 15 residues long. Per germline, CDR1 MDHEN and CDR2 SYDVKM. The CDR3 region has the DNA TGTGCCAGCAGCGGGGACCGGGACCACCAAGAGACCCAGTACTTC. Translating it yields CASSGDRDHQETQYF. The full variable domain, with the rest looked up from reference TRBV28 and TRBJ2-5, is DVKVTQSSRYLVKRTGEKVFLECVQDMDHENMFWYRQDPGLGLRLIYFSYDVKMKEKGDIPEGYSVSREKKERFSLILESASTNQTSMYLCASSGDRDHQETQYFGPGTRLLVL.

The chain couples TRBV19 to TRBJ2-1; perhaps TRBD1 as D (6 bases). Germline assignment: CDR1 LNHDA and CDR2 SQIVND (reference sequence). The CDR3 contains 13 residues. Trimming took 5 bases from V and 6 from J, leaving 11 bases between them. The CDR3 spells CASSVPGVNEQFF. In DNA, the CDR3 is TGTGCCAGTAGTGTCCCAGGGGTCAATGAGCAGTTCTTC.

This clone was picked up one time. V usage is TRBV4-1 and J usage is TRBJ2-2; D perhaps matches TRBD1 (5 bases). Per germline, CDR1 MGHRA and CDR2 YSYEKL. The length of the CDR3 is 16 residues. V shed 1 base and J shed 4 bases, with 13 bases lying between them. This CDR3 is CASSQVKGRGTGELFF. CDR3 bases: TGCGCCAGCAGCCAAGTGAAGGGGCGAGGCACCGGGGAGCTGTTTTTT.

The rearrangement links TRBV9 to TRBJ2-1, with 7 nucleotides matching TRBD1. This CDR3 spans 16 amino acids. Unmatched junction bases numbered 10, after V lost 1 base and J lost 6 bases. Germline loops: CDR1 SGDLS, CDR2 YYNGEE. The CDR3 DNA follows: TGTGCCAGCAGCGTAAGGGGTACAGGGGCCGTCAATGAGCAGTTCTTC. Translating it yields CASSVRGTGAVNEQFF.

The chain has TRBV5-1 and TRBJ1-1; D unclear. CDR3 length equals 14 residues. The germline V and J ends were trimmed by 0 bases and 0 bases, with 6 bases remaining between them. The V gene's germline CDR1 is SGHRS and CDR2 YFSETQ. The chain's CDR3 is CASSLVRMNTEAFF. In DNA form, the CDR3 reads TGCGCCAGCAGCTTGGTCAGAATGAACACTGAAGCTTTCTTT.

This rearrangement joins TRBV7-9 to TRBJ2-5, with 9 bases lining up with TRBD1. The V gene end was trimmed by 5 bases and the J gene end by 11 bases; junction bases not matched to a gene: 9. This CDR3 spans 13 amino acids. Germline CDR1 and CDR2: SEHNR and FQNEAQ (reference sequence). CDR3 residues: CASSPPRQGEQYF. In DNA, the CDR3 is TGTGCCAGCAGCCCCCCCCGACAGGGGGAGCAGTACTTC.

The V gene is TRBV5-4, the J gene TRBJ2-3, with 7 bases lining up with TRBD2. Trimming took 1 base from V and 2 from J; bases not matched to a gene: 4. The CDR3 is made up of 15 amino acids. Germline-derived CDR1 and CDR2 are SGHNT and YYREEE (reference sequence). The CDR3 loop reads CASSLYREDTDTQYF. CDR3 DNA sequence: TGTGCCAGCAGCTTGTACCGGGAGGACACAGATACGCAGTATTTT.

The rearrangement links TRBV29-1 to TRBJ2-3; D is perhaps TRBD1 (6 bases). The V and J ends lost 7 bases and 0 bases respectively, with 8 bases between them. The CDR3 has 12 amino acids. The germline CDR1 and CDR2 sequences are SQVTM and ANQGSEA. The DNA for the CDR3 is TGCAGCGAGACAGGTAGCACAGATACGCAGTATTTT. It codes for CSETGSTDTQYF.

This sequence joins TRBV19 and TRBJ2-7; 9 positions match TRBD2. Germline V gene lookup returns CDR1 LNHDA and CDR2 SQIVND (reference sequence). Unmatched junction bases numbered 9, after V lost 2 bases and J lost 4 bases. CDR3 length: 16 residues. The CDR3 loop reads CASSIFGGRAGYEQYF. CDR3 in DNA: TGTGCCAGTAGTATATTTGGCGGGAGGGCCGGGTACGAGCAGTACTTC.

The rearrangement joins TRBV29-1 to TRBJ2-1, with D possibly TRBD2 on 5 matching bases. V was cut by 4 bases and J by 0 bases, with 16 bases left in between. There are 16 residues in the CDR3. Germline CDR1 is SQVTM and CDR2 is ANQGSEA. The CDR3 DNA sequence: TGCAGCGTTGTTAGTCTAGCTACCCCCTCCTACAATGAGCAGTTCTTC. This gives the protein CSVVSLATPSYNEQFF.

The chain is built from TRBV9 and TRBJ2-7, with 10 bases matching TRBD1. This CDR3 spans 14 amino acids. J was trimmed by 3 bases and V by 7 bases; bases with no gene match: 7. CDR1 SGDLS and CDR2 YYNGEE come from the germline V gene. In DNA form, the CDR3 reads TGTGCCAGCTCCCCGGGACAGGGGTACTACGAGCAGTACTTC. The encoded protein is CASSPGQGYYEQYF.

The chain recombines TRBV13 with TRBJ2-1; D might be TRBD1 (7 bases). CDR1 is PRHDT and CDR2 is FYEKMQ in the germline V gene (reference sequence). V was cut by 5 bases and J by 7 bases, with 18 bases left in between. The CDR3 totals 15 residues. CDR3 in amino acids: CASSPTRGPRNEQFF. The DNA for the CDR3 is TGTGCCAGCAGCCCGACTAGGGGGCCTAGGAATGAGCAGTTCTTC.

The chain joins TRBV29-1 to TRBJ2-3, with D uncertain. CDR1 is SQVTM, CDR2 ANQGSEA, per germline. This CDR3 comprises 11 residues. Deletions cut 7 bases from V and 1 base from J, with 6 bases between. The CDR3 sequence: CSALGTDTQYF. In DNA, the CDR3 is TGCAGCGCCCTAGGCACAGATACGCAGTATTTT.

The chain links TRBV4-3 to TRBJ2-7; TRBD1 aligns across 7 bases. Germline V gives CDR1 LGHNA, CDR2 YSLEER. J gave up 5 bases and V 4 bases, and 2 bases lay outside the gene matches. CDR3 length equals 12 residues. CDR3 residues: CASSLTGDEQYF. CDR3 nucleotide sequence: TGCGCCAGCAGCCTCACAGGGGACGAGCAGTACTTC.

V is TRBV7-8 and J is TRBJ2-2; perhaps TRBD2 as D (5 bases). The germline V and J ends were trimmed by 10 bases and 6 bases, with 15 bases remaining between them. CDR3 size: 13 residues. Germline CDR1 SGHVS, CDR2 FQNEAQ. The CDR3 DNA follows: TGTGCCACAGAGGGAGTGTCGTCCGGGGAGCTGTTTTTT. This gives the protein CATEGVSSGELFF. Complete variable domain (other parts from reference TRBV7-8 and TRBJ2-2): GAGVSQSPRYKVAKRGQDVALRCDPISGHVSLFWYQQALGQGPEFLTYFQNEAQLDKSGLPSDRFFAERPEGSVSTLKIQRTQQEDSAVYLCATEGVSSGELFFGEGSRLTVL.

This chain links TRBV2 with TRBJ2-7; 10 bases are a match to TRBD2. The CDR3 runs 13 residues. V was clipped by 6 bases and J by 6 bases; unmatched bases: 5. CDR1 and CDR2 from the germline V gene are SNHLY and FYNNEI. Here the CDR3 DNA reads TGTGCCAGCAGAGGTTTAGCGGGAGGCGAGCAGTACTTC. The encoded protein is CASRGLAGGEQYF.

In its sample, this clone was seen once. The chain uses TRBV5-4 and TRBJ2-2; weak D call: TRBD2 (5 bases). This CDR3 has 13 amino acids. Germline CDR1 SGHNT, CDR2 YYREEE (reference sequence). V dropped 0 bases and J dropped 5 bases, with 5 bases sitting between them. For the CDR3, the DNA is TGTGCCAGCAGCTTGGGGGAGACCGGGGAGCTGTTTTTT. Translating it yields CASSLGETGELFF.